This TCR beta chain was observed in a study of identical twins (dated by TCRdb to the mid-2010s). Some background on the complete study: To test whether fetal clonotypes persist, the study used deep sequencing on TCR alpha and beta repertoires from monozygotic twins, unrelated adults of various ages, and cord blood. Replicate twin experiments were performed at different times using different library preparation protocols to rule out contamination. Results the study describes overall, beyond this receptor: Fewer insertions were carried by abundant cord blood beta clonotypes, a similar but weaker trend appeared in young adult naive repertoires, and no such trend appeared in memory repertoires. In monozygotic twins, recombination models systematically underestimated out-of-frame TCR alpha sharing, but the models matched the sharing seen between unrelated individuals. Because the same donors could not be followed over many years, the conclusions depended on cross-sectional statistical analysis. Out-of-frame TCR alpha sequences shared between twins showed an excess of low generation-probability sequences compared with coincidental sharing between unrelated individuals. Zero-insertion analyses could be partly confounded by invariant T cells such as MAIT and iNKT, although diverse VJ usage argued against such confounding for most clonotypes. The excess sharing between twins in beta out-of-frame sequences was weaker because fewer shared sequences reduced the signal-to-noise ratio.

Every donor was a healthy Caucasian. Using Miltenyi CD45RO+ enrichment and human naive T-cell isolation kits, memory (CD45RO+) and naive T cells were isolated from PBMC. The library was obtained by 5' RACE. Sequencing was performed on an Illumina HiSeq 2000. A universal primer binding site was added through template switching, and the final cDNA carried a unique molecular identifier so that TCR cDNA molecules could be counted accurately. Specific primers in the conserved constant-segment region were used to synthesize first-strand cDNA for TCR alpha and beta chains. Each cDNA library was double barcoded, with a SMART-Mk sample barcode plus Illumina barcodes, to control for contamination. TruSeq adapter sequences, together with Illumina sample barcodes, were added in two successive PCR steps. The TCR alpha and beta cDNA libraries were sequenced on the Illumina HiSeq platform using custom primers. The paper's data handling went like this. Raw reads were processed with MiGEC to extract unique molecular identifiers, and MiXCR was used to determine CDR3 positions. Recombination models were inferred per individual with the repgenHMM and IGoR tools using an EM algorithm. The tcR package in R was used for shared clonotype analysis, with sharing normalized by the product of cloneset sizes. To study raw recombination free of thymic and clonal selection effects, out-of-frame nonproductive sequences were analyzed. Starting from the raw public reads, TCRdb applied fastp trimming at Q25, assembled clones with MiXCR and retained in-frame beta chains. A single entry per CDR3 protein holds the most common genes and DNA from its merged rows. These V and J calls are TCRdb output, not the study's own analysis. The sample yields under 300,000 distinct CDR3 sequences; about 14% were counted once. The ten largest make up 7% to 9.5% of the sample.

V is shortened by 6 bases, J by 0 bases, and the region joining them spans 10 bases. The CDR3, cysteine through phenylalanine, is 14 amino acids long. CDR3 DNA only is kept here, 42 bases in frame from base 1. The CDR1 and CDR2 encoded by the germline V gene are ENHRY and SYGVKD. Worth noting for this clonotype: The specificity of this receptor is unknown. Per-base quality was not reported, and no clone a single base away is much larger than it.

This chain joins TRBV10-3 to TRBJ2-3, with an unclear D gene assignment. The TCR was taken from a woman under 30 in good health. Sample: memory (CD45RO+) T cells sorted from blood. The cell subset or site label corresponds to: CD45RO+ enriched T cells. Read as DNA, the sequence is TGTGCCATCAGGGGCAGCGTTAGCACAGATACGCAGTATTTT. Its translation is CAIRGSVSTDTQYF.